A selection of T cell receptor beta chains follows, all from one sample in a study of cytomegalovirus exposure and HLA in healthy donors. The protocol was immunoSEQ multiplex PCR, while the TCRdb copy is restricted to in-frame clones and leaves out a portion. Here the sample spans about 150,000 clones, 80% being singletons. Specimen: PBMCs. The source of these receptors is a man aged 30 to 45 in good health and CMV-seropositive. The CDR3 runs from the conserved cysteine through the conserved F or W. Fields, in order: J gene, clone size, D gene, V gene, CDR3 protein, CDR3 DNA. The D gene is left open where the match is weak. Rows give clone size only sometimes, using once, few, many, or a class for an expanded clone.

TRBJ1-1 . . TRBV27 CASSFGQGFEAFF TGTGCCAGCAGTTTTGGGCAGGGCTTTGAAGCTTTCTTT
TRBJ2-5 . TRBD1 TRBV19 CASLGTGGETQYF TGTGCCTCTCTGGGGACAGGGGGTGAGACCCAGTACTTC
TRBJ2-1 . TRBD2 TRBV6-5 CASSYRRSSGRNEQFF TGTGCCAGCAGCTACCGAAGGAGTAGCGGGAGAAATGAGCAGTTCTTC
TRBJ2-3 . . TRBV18 CASSPAGSARTDTQYF TGTGCCAGCTCACCCGCGGGTAGCGCGCGCACAGATACGCAGTATTTT
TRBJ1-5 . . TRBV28 CASSSGGDGNQPQHF TGTGCCAGCAGTTCGGGAGGGGACGGGAATCAGCCCCAGCATTTT
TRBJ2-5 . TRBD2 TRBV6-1 CASSGTSGSYETQYF TGTGCCAGCAGCGGGACTAGCGGGAGTTATGAGACCCAGTACTTC
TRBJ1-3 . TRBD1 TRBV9 CASSVAGTGHASGNTIYF TGTGCCAGCAGCGTAGCTGGGACAGGCCATGCCTCTGGAAACACCATATATTTT
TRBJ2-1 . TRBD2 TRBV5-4 CASSFMGGRYNEQFF TGTGCCAGCAGCTTTATGGGAGGGCGGTACAATGAGCAGTTCTTC
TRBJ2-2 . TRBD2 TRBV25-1 CASELAIGELFF TGTGCCAGCGAACTAGCGATCGGGGAGCTGTTTTTT
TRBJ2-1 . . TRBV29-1 CSVRGTVRGQFF TGCAGCGTTCGAGGGACTGTCCGGGGGCAGTTCTTC
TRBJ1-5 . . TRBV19 CASTKLGEAEGQPQHF TGTGCCAGTACCAAACTTGGGGAGGCCGAAGGACAGCCCCAGCATTTT
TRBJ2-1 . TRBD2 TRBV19 CASSTLAASSYNEQFF TGTGCCAGTAGTACTCTAGCGGCCAGCTCCTACAATGAGCAGTTCTTC
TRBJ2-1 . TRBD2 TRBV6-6 CASSRLAGRYNEQFF TGTGCCAGCAGTAGACTAGCGGGACGGTACAATGAGCAGTTCTTC
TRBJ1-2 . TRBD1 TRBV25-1 CASSELDRGNGYTF TGTGCCAGCAGTGAGTTGGACAGGGGGAATGGCTACACCTTC
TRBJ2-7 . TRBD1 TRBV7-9 CAGDKVQGSYEQYF TGTGCCGGAGACAAGGTACAGGGGTCCTACGAGCAGTACTTC
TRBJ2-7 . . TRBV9 CASSVDGNGPAYEQYF TGTGCCAGCAGCGTAGATGGTAATGGGCCAGCCTACGAGCAGTACTTC
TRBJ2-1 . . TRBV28 CASKGVFSYNEQFF TGTGCCAGCAAGGGGGTGTTCTCGTACAATGAGCAGTTCTTC
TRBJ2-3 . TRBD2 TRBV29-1 CSVQAGDGDTQYF TGCAGCGTTCAGGCGGGAGACGGAGATACGCAGTATTTT
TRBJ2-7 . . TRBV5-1 CASSLRDLSYEQYF TGCGCCAGCAGCTTGCGGGATCTCTCCTACGAGCAGTACTTC
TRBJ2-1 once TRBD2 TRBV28 CASSRRGEIYNEQFF TGTGCCAGCAGCCGACGGGGGGAGATTTACAATGAGCAGTTCTTC
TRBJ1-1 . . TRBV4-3 CASSLERYTEAFF TGCGCCAGCAGCCTTGAGAGGTACACTGAAGCTTTCTTT
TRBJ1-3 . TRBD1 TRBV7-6 CASSLATGGPNTIYF TGTGCCAGCAGCTTAGCCACAGGGGGCCCCAACACCATATATTTT
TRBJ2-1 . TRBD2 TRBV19 CASSMGRGGYNEQFF TGTGCCAGTAGTATGGGGCGGGGGGGATACAATGAGCAGTTCTTC
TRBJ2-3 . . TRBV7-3 CASSSSGADTQYF TGCGCCAGCAGCTCCTCAGGGGCAGATACGCAGTATTTT
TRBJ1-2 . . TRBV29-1 CSVEDIRQAGRGYTF TGCAGCGTTGAAGATATTCGGCAGGCTGGAAGGGGCTACACCTTC
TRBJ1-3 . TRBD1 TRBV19 CASRPSGTGLSGNTIYF TGTGCCAGTAGACCTTCTGGGACAGGGCTATCTGGAAACACCATATATTTT
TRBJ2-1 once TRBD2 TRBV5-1 CASSFTSGVNEQFF TGCGCCAGCAGCTTTACTAGCGGGGTGAATGAGCAGTTCTTC
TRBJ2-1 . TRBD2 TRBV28 CASSILTSGGALTINEQFF TGTGCCAGCAGTATATTGACTAGCGGGGGGGCCTTAACGATTAATGAGCAGTTCTTC
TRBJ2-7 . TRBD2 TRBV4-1 CASSLSTSGSYEQYF TGCGCCAGCAGCCTTTCGACTAGCGGGTCCTACGAGCAGTACTTC
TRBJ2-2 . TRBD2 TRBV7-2 CASSLVPGGRTGELFF TGTGCCAGCAGCTTAGTCCCGGGGGGGCGCACCGGGGAGCTGTTTTTT
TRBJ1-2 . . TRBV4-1 CASSQGYRVKGYTF TGCGCCAGCAGCCAAGGGTACAGGGTCAAAGGCTACACCTTC
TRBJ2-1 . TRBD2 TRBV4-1 CASSVGLAGYNEQFF TGCGCCAGCAGCGTCGGACTAGCGGGGTACAATGAGCAGTTCTTC
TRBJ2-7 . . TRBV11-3 CASSLERGGYEQYF TGTGCCAGCAGCTTAGAAAGGGGCGGCTACGAGCAGTACTTC
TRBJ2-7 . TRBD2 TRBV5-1 CASSSRTSGGAESYEQYF TGCGCCAGCAGCTCCCGGACTAGCGGGGGGGCCGAGTCCTACGAGCAGTACTTC
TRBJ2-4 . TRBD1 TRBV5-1 CASSGTGVAKNIQYF TGCGCCAGCAGCGGGACAGGGGTAGCCAAAAACATTCAGTACTTC
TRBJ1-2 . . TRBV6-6 CASSYSGHNYGYTF TGTGCCAGCAGTTACTCGGGACATAACTATGGCTACACCTTC
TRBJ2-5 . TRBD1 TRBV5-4 CASSTNRGETQYF TGTGCCAGCAGCACAAACAGGGGAGAGACCCAGTACTTC